The 28 T cell receptor beta chains reported below all come from one sample, sequenced in a study of blood T cell repertoires in COVID-19. Generated by immunoSEQ multiplex PCR, the TCRdb table keeps only in-frame clones and is missing some. The sample records hundreds of thousands of clones, around four fifths being singletons. Sequencing was performed on peripheral blood. Receptors were obtained from a man aged 25-45 years with active or convalescent COVID-19.

The chain carries TRBV5-6 and TRBJ1-1; possible D gene TRBD1, 5 bases. Germline V gene lookup returns CDR1 SGHDT and CDR2 YYEEEE. This CDR3 comprises 15 residues. V dropped 0 bases and J dropped 2 bases, with 11 bases sitting between them. CDR3: CASSLDGGVNTEAFF. DNA for the CDR3: TGTGCCAGCAGCTTGGATGGGGGGGTTAACACTGAAGCTTTCTTT. Together with reference TRBV5-6 and TRBJ1-1, the CDR3 gives the full variable domain: DAGVTQSPTHLIKTRGQQVTLRCSPKSGHDTVSWYQQALGQGPQFIFQYYEEEERQRGNFPDRFSGHQFPNYSSELNVNALLLGDSALYLCASSLDGGVNTEAFFGQGTRLTVV.

This clone has a single count. The chain is built from TRBV7-2 and TRBJ1-2; 12 positions agree with TRBD1. The CDR3 runs to 15 residues. Germline assignment: CDR1 SGHTA and CDR2 FQGNSA. The V and J ends lost 5 bases and 6 bases, in that order; junction bases with no gene match: 7. CDR3 in DNA: TGTGCCAGCAGCAGCCGGGACAGGGGGCGCGATGGCTACACCTTC. Translation gives CASSSRDRGRDGYTF.

About this clone: A read error may account for a junction end that differs from germline. This chain connects TRBV5-1 to TRBJ1-2, with 7 bases fitting TRBD1. Per germline, CDR1 SGHRS and CDR2 YFSETQ. This CDR3 is built from 13 residues. The DNA of the CDR3 is TGCGCCCGCAGCCCCGGGGCAGGGGGGGGCTACACCTTC. Its protein is CARSPGAGGGYTF.

This chain connects TRBV24-1 to TRBJ2-2; 10 bases line up with TRBD2. The germline gives CDR1 KGHDR, CDR2 SFDVKD. The CDR3 has 16 residues. Germline trimming cut 0 bases from V and 7 bases from J; bases unmatched to any gene: 4. In nucleotides, the CDR3 is TGTGCCACCAGTGATTTGAGCGGGGGGGCTTTCGGGGAGCTGTTTTTT. Translating it yields CATSDLSGGAFGELFF.

The chain recombines TRBV5-1 with TRBJ1-3, with 7 bases fitting TRBD1. V shed 4 bases and J 8 bases; nucleotides not matched to a gene: 3. Germline CDR1 SGHRS, CDR2 YFSETQ. CDR3 length: 12 amino acids. The CDR3 spells CASSADRDTIYF. CDR3 nucleotides: TGCGCCAGCAGCGCTGACAGGGACACCATATATTTT.

This chain links TRBV7-2 with TRBJ2-1, with a possible D match to TRBD2 (6 bases). Germline values: CDR1 SGHTA, CDR2 FQGNSA. CDR3 length: 13 residues. V gave up 5 bases and J gave up 6 bases, with 11 bases separating them. The CDR3 nucleotides read TGTGCCAGCAGCCTCGGGGGAGCCAATGAGCAGTTCTTC. Amino acids: CASSLGGANEQFF.

This chain uses TRBV18 with TRBJ1-5; D might be TRBD1 (6 bases). The CDR3 consists of 14 residues. V shed 4 bases and J shed 2 bases, with 9 bases lying between them. The germline V gene encodes CDR1 KGHSH and CDR2 LQKENI. CDR3 region: CASSQDSRNQPQHF. As DNA, the CDR3 is TGTGCCAGCTCACAGGACAGCCGCAATCAGCCCCAGCATTTT.

V and J are TRBV9 and TRBJ2-1, with D possibly being TRBD1 (6 bases). CDR1 and CDR2 (germline): SGDLS, YYNGEE. Trimming stripped 4 bases from V and 5 bases from J, with 13 bases between. This CDR3 spans 14 amino acids. The CDR3 protein is CASSFHEGDNEQFF. CDR3 DNA sequence: TGTGCCAGCAGCTTTCACGAGGGGGACAATGAGCAGTTCTTC.

This clone has more than one count but fewer than ten. V gene TRBV27 combines with J gene TRBJ1-6, with a tentative D call TRBD1 (5 bases). V lost 3 bases and J 9 bases, leaving 12 bases between the germline ends. Germline CDR1 reads MNHEY; CDR2 reads SMNVEV (reference sequence). The CDR3 is 14 residues long. CDR3 region: CASSLGGRGSPLHF. The CDR3 DNA follows: TGTGCCAGCAGTTTGGGGGGTAGGGGTTCACCCCTCCACTTT.

V is TRBV5-4 and J is TRBJ2-5; 7 bases fit TRBD2. V lost 2 bases and J lost 5; bases outside the gene matches: 15. The CDR3 is 17 amino acids. Per germline, CDR1 SGHNT and CDR2 YYREEE (reference sequence). CDR3 DNA sequence: TGTGCCAGCAGCTTTATTAATTTTCGGGGGGACGGGGAGACCCAGTACTTC. Protein sequence: CASSFINFRGDGETQYF.

The chain recombines TRBV5-4 with TRBJ2-3, with unresolved D. Deletions cut 3 bases from V and 6 bases from J, with 8 bases between. The CDR3 contains 12 residues. Germline V lookup: CDR1 SGHNT, CDR2 YYREEE (reference sequence). The CDR3 coding sequence is TGTGCCAGCAGCTCCGAGCTGGATACGCAGTATTTT. It specifies CASSSELDTQYF.

This chain links TRBV28 with TRBJ2-7, with a weak D call TRBD2 (6 bases). The CDR3 runs to 15 residues. Trimming took off 5 bases at V and 0 bases at J, with 14 bases between the two ends. Germline CDR1 is MDHEN and CDR2 is SYDVKM. CDR3: CASSGGRTLSYEQYF. In nucleotides, the CDR3 is TGTGCCAGCAGTGGGGGGAGGACTCTCTCCTACGAGCAGTACTTC.

The V call is TRBV2, the J call TRBJ2-5, with 7 bases lining up with TRBD2. CDR1 is SNHLY, CDR2 FYNNEI, per germline. The CDR3 runs 13 residues. Losses at the gene ends were 7 bases for V and 7 bases for J; bases not matched to a gene: 9. The CDR3 sequence is CASTLSGIGTQYF. The CDR3 DNA sequence: TGTGCCAGCACCTTGAGCGGGATCGGGACCCAGTACTTC.

V is TRBV15 and J is TRBJ1-4, with 7 bases that match TRBD1. Trimming cost V 2 bases and J 4 bases; bases outside gene matches: 7. CDR1 and CDR2 (germline): LNHNV, YYDKDF (reference sequence). This CDR3 spans 16 amino acids. The CDR3 sequence is CATSRNRGGDNEKLFF. The CDR3 nucleotides read TGTGCCACCAGCAGAAACAGGGGCGGAGATAATGAAAAACTGTTTTTT. The variable domain in full, with the rest retrieved from reference TRBV15 and TRBJ1-4, is DAMVIQNPRYQVTQFGKPVTLSCSQTLNHNVMYWYQQKSSQAPKLLFHYYDKDFNNEADTPDNFQSRRPNTSFCFLDIRSPGLGDTAMYLCATSRNRGGDNEKLFFGSGTQLSVL.

The gene calls are TRBV27 and TRBJ2-5; 8 positions match TRBD2. Germline V lookup: CDR1 MNHEY, CDR2 SMNVEV (reference sequence). V lost 5 bases and J lost 5; bases outside the gene matches: 13. The CDR3 is 16 amino acids. The CDR3 protein is CASSESGRGVGETQYF. The CDR3 DNA sequence: TGTGCCAGCAGTGAAAGCGGGAGAGGGGTAGGGGAGACCCAGTACTTC.

V gene TRBV12-3 or TRBV12-4 combines with J gene TRBJ1-1, with D possibly matching TRBD1 (5 bases). The V gene lost 0 bases and the J gene lost 4 bases, with 6 bases spanning the gap. The CDR3 length is 13 residues. The CDR3: CASSLAQGTEAFF. The CDR3 DNA reads TGTGCCAGCAGTTTAGCGCAGGGCACTGAAGCTTTCTTT.

The J gene is TRBJ2-1, the V gene TRBV30, with 14 bases matching TRBD2. With 5 bases clipped from V and 0 bases from J, the junction kept 6 bases outside the gene matches. This CDR3 has 17 residues. The germline gives CDR1 GTSNPN, CDR2 SVGIG (reference sequence). The CDR3 nucleotides are TGTGCCTGGTCCGGGACTAGCGGGAGAGGCTCCTACAATGAGCAGTTCTTC. The encoded protein is CAWSGTSGRGSYNEQFF.

The chain combines TRBV11-2 with TRBJ2-2; D might be TRBD1 (6 bases). Trimming removed 4 bases from V and 6 bases from J, with 12 bases in between. The CDR3 length is 14 residues. CDR1 is SGHAT and CDR2 is FQNNGV in the germline V gene. The CDR3: CASSSSTGSGELFF. The CDR3 DNA follows: TGTGCCAGCAGCTCGTCGACAGGATCCGGGGAGCTGTTTTTT.

The chain links TRBV6-2 or TRBV6-3 to TRBJ2-7; D remains unclear. Germline V gene sequence: CDR1 MNHEY, CDR2 SVGEGT. Between the trimmed V and J ends, which lost 2 bases and 5 bases, there was a span of 10 bases. The CDR3 is made up of 13 amino acids. The DNA of the CDR3 is TGTGCCAGCAGTTACGCGAAGCCGGACGAGCAGTACTTC. This sequence encodes CASSYAKPDEQYF.

This chain joins TRBV7-2 and TRBJ2-3, with 7 bases that match TRBD2. Germline lookup yields CDR1 SGHTA and CDR2 FQGNSA. J lost 2 bases, V lost 1 base, and 6 bases had no gene match. The CDR3 is made up of 16 amino acids. CDR3 sequence reads: CASSLGVAGYTDTQYF. CDR3 sequence (DNA): TGTGCCAGCAGCTTAGGGGTAGCGGGTTACACAGATACGCAGTATTTT. The variable domain in full, completed from reference TRBV7-2 and TRBJ2-3, reads GAGVSQSPSNKVTEKGKDVELRCDPISGHTALYWYRQSLGQGLEFLIYFQGNSAPDKSGLPSDRFSAERTGGSVSTLTIQRTQQEDSAVYLCASSLGVAGYTDTQYFGPGTRLTVL.

The V gene is TRBV25-1, the J gene TRBJ2-2; maybe TRBD2 (5 bases). Per germline, CDR1 MGHDK and CDR2 SYGVNS. V lost 4 bases and J 4 bases, leaving 16 bases between the germline ends. This CDR3 spans 16 amino acids. CDR3 in DNA: TGTGCCAGCAGTGTCCCGGGGAGTTGGGGCACCGGGGAGCTGTTTTTT. Protein product: CASSVPGSWGTGELFF.

The rearrangement uses TRBV12-3 or TRBV12-4 and TRBJ2-7; 9 positions match TRBD1. The CDR3 consists of 12 residues. J was trimmed by 6 bases and V by 6 bases; bases with no gene match: 3. CDR3 residues: CASRETGGEQYF. CDR3 bases: TGTGCCAGCAGGGAGACAGGGGGCGAGCAGTACTTC.

V and J are TRBV19 and TRBJ2-7; a possible D gene is TRBD2 (6 bases). This CDR3 has 15 amino acids. CDR1 is LNHDA and CDR2 is SQIVND in the germline V gene (reference sequence). With 3 bases removed from V and 7 bases from J, the gap between germline ends came to 19 bases. CDR3 in amino acids: CASSMGGGRDREQYF. The DNA for the CDR3 is TGTGCCAGTAGTATGGGAGGTGGAAGGGATCGGGAGCAGTACTTC. Supplemented by reference TRBV19 and TRBJ2-7, the full variable domain reads DGGITQSPKYLFRKEGQNVTLSCEQNLNHDAMYWYRQDPGQGLRLIYYSQIVNDFQKGDIAEGYSVSREKKESFPLTVTSAQKNPTAFYLCASSMGGGRDREQYFGPGTRLTVT.

The chain has TRBV3-1 (or the pseudogene TRBV3-2) and TRBJ1-2, with D unclear. The CDR3 sequence is 12 residues long. Germline-derived CDR1 and CDR2 are LGHDT and YNNKEL (reference sequence). The germline V and J ends were trimmed by 3 bases and 8 bases, with 10 bases remaining between them. The CDR3 loop reads CASSHTGGGYTF. For the CDR3, the DNA is TGTGCCAGCAGCCACACTGGCGGGGGCTACACCTTC.

V usage is TRBV7-9 and J usage is TRBJ1-4, with TRBD1 as a possible D gene (5 bases). Trimming cost V 8 bases and J 2 bases, with 12 bases left between them. This CDR3 is built from 14 residues. In germline, CDR1 is SEHNR, CDR2 FQNEAQ (reference sequence). CDR3 residues: CASGLGGTNEKLFF. The CDR3 nucleotides read TGTGCCAGCGGTCTCGGGGGGACTAATGAAAAACTGTTTTTT. The full variable domain, with the rest looked up from reference TRBV7-9 and TRBJ1-4, is DTGVSQNPRHKITKRGQNVTFRCDPISEHNRLYWYRQTLGQGPEFLTYFQNEAQLEKSRLLSDRFSAERPKGSFSTLEIQRTEQGDSAMYLCASGLGGTNEKLFFGSGTQLSVL.

This clone was seen a handful of times. The V gene is TRBV24-1, the J gene TRBJ2-7; TRBD2 agrees at 10 bases. CDR1 and CDR2 (germline): KGHDR, SFDVKD. After removal of 12 bases from V and 4 bases from J, the junction contained 5 bases not matched to a gene. The CDR3 is made up of 12 amino acids. The CDR3 spells CASGLAIYEQYF. For the CDR3, the DNA is TGTGCCTCGGGACTAGCGATATACGAGCAGTACTTC.

V and J are TRBV2 and TRBJ2-3, with 7 bases matching TRBD2. V gave up 2 bases and J gave up 4 bases; unmatched junction bases: 12. CDR1 is SNHLY and CDR2 is FYNNEI in the germline V gene. The CDR3 loop spans 17 amino acids. The CDR3 nucleotides are TGTGCCAGCAGTGAATGGGTGCGGGGGAATCCCGCAGATACGCAGTATTTT. Translating gives CASSEWVRGNPADTQYF.

This rearrangement joins TRBV28 to TRBJ2-7; TRBD2 matches 8 bases. This CDR3 contains 14 residues. Trimming cost V 10 bases and J 4 bases; bases outside gene matches: 12. In germline, CDR1 is MDHEN, CDR2 SYDVKM. The DNA for the CDR3 is TGTGCCAATGAGCGGGAGAGGTTTCGGTACGAGCAGTACTTC. Its translation is CANERERFRYEQYF. Based on the CDR3 plus reference TRBV28 and TRBJ2-7, the full variable domain is DVKVTQSSRYLVKRTGEKVFLECVQDMDHENMFWYRQDPGLGLRLIYFSYDVKMKEKGDIPEGYSVSREKKERFSLILESASTNQTSMYLCANERERFRYEQYFGPGTRLTVT.